This T cell receptor beta chain was obtained from a study of OX40 agonist ivuxolimab in advanced cancers. The table came from immunoSEQ multiplex PCR; TCRdb's copy has only in-frame clones and leaves some out. The table shows some 82,000 clones, with about 93% occurring only once. The CDR3 length is 12 residues. The germline V gene has CDR1 SGHNT and CDR2 YYREEE (reference sequence). With 1 base removed from V and 2 bases from J, the gap between germline ends came to 3 bases. For this clone: Other DNA sequences in the same sample also yield this CDR3.

This chain joins TRBV5-4 and TRBJ1-1; no reliable D call. The sequence came from an adult with an advanced solid tumor such as melanoma, head and neck, liver or kidney cancer. The material was CD4+ or CD8+ T cells sorted from blood, obtained in a trial of the OX40 agonist ivuxolimab. CDR3 protein: CASSLLNTEAFF. The CDR3 coding sequence is TGTGCCAGCAGCTTGTTAAACACTGAAGCTTTCTTT.